This is a list of T cell receptor beta chains from one sample in a study of blood T cell repertoires in COVID-19. TCRdb's table, derived via immunoSEQ multiplex PCR, lists solely in-frame clones and lacks some. The table shows about 230,000 clones, with around 83% occurring only once. Sequenced material: peripheral blood. These receptors were obtained from a woman in her thirties or forties who had recovered from COVID-19. CDR3s leave out the opening cysteine and the closing phenylalanine or tryptophan.

len	j_gene	v_gene	CDR3aa
12	TRBJ2-4	TRBV2	ASSFQGPKNIQY
12	TRBJ2-1	TRBV27	ASSLTRGGIEQF
13	TRBJ2-3	TRBV5-1	ASSGWDRGSDTQY
10	TRBJ2-5	TRBV19	ASSKRAETQY
13	TRBJ2-1	TRBV6-2/TRBV6-3	ASSYLDRGNNEQF
11	TRBJ1-2	TRBV5-1	ASSLQGNYGYT
12	TRBJ2-4	TRBV18	ASSPRSLTGIQY
12	TRBJ1-1	TRBV9	ASSERGLNTEAF
10	TRBJ2-7	TRBV6-5	ASSLVSKEQY
12	TRBJ2-7	TRBV29-1	SVEYGAGSYEQY
11	TRBJ1-3	TRBV12-3/TRBV12-4	ASSLFRGDTIY
12	TRBJ1-2	TRBV6-5	ASSPSGQLYGYT
14	TRBJ1-5	TRBV5-5	ASSLWAGHLNQPQH
14	TRBJ1-4	TRBV19	ASSIRGGTTNEKLF
15	TRBJ1-6	TRBV27	ASSPWTGGGQRRPLH
11	TRBJ2-7	TRBV11-3	ASSAGGSDEQY
15	TRBJ2-3	TRBV19	ASSPGLAGGYTDTQY
14	TRBJ1-1	TRBV19	ASTGHSEGANTEAF
18	TRBJ1-2	TRBV14	ASSQDYFDVLIGTNYGYT
15	TRBJ1-4	TRBV5-1	ASSLAGQGTANEKLF
13	TRBJ2-3	TRBV10-3	AISLTSGERDTQY
14	TRBJ2-2	TRBV19	ASSRLAGALTGELF
9	TRBJ2-1	TRBV24-1	ATSFGNEQF
13	TRBJ2-2	TRBV7-2	ASSWGQGNTGELF
12	TRBJ2-7	TRBV2	ASSEQGQLYEQY
16	TRBJ1-6	TRBV5-1	ASSLYLPGTGGFSPLH
9	TRBJ1-3	TRBV19	ASSRGNTIY
13	TRBJ1-2	TRBV6-2/TRBV6-3	ASSYSSGGGYGYT
15	TRBJ2-1	TRBV5-1	ASSLAGQGVSYNEQF
12	TRBJ1-3	TRBV3-1/TRBV3-2	ASSPRDRHNTIY
13	TRBJ2-1	TRBV19	ASSITGGAYNEQF
12	TRBJ1-3	TRBV5-1	ASSDGTAGNTIY
11	TRBJ1-1	TRBV7-2	ASSPRGVTEAF
12	TRBJ2-7	TRBV10-3	AISVGGSSYEQY
12	TRBJ2-1	TRBV7-9	ASSPPGLVDEQF
14	TRBJ1-2	TRBV28	ASSPGQGARVGGYT
13	TRBJ1-2	TRBV3-1/TRBV3-2	ASSQIPLPGYGYT
12	TRBJ2-3	TRBV7-3	ASSPTFSTDTQY
13	TRBJ1-6	TRBV5-6	ASSFDRGAGSPLH
11	TRBJ2-2	TRBV16	ASTGTPDGELF
12	TRBJ1-2	TRBV7-2	ASSFAASGYGYT